The 17 T cell receptor beta chains presented below share a single source sample, sequenced in a study of T cell responses to AZD1222 COVID-19 vaccine. Profiling relied on immunoSEQ multiplex PCR, and the TCRdb table lists in-frame clones only, not all of them. The sample has 66,000 or so clones; around 79% are singletons. The sequencing used peripheral blood, collected on day 0 of MenACWY control vaccination. Receptors originate from an adult in good health.

This clone is a singleton in its sample. J is TRBJ2-7 and V is TRBV11-2, with TRBD1 identical over 7 bases. Germline V lookup: CDR1 SGHAT, CDR2 FQNNGV. After removal of 5 bases from V and 2 bases from J, the junction contained 3 bases not matched to a gene. CDR3 size: 13 residues. This CDR3 is CASSPGQAYEQYF. The CDR3 bases are TGTGCCAGCAGCCCCGGACAGGCCTACGAGCAGTACTTC.

The V gene is TRBV11-2, the J gene TRBJ2-5; D is undetermined. CDR3 size: 15 residues. Germline CDR1 and CDR2: SGHAT and FQNNGV. Trimming removed 0 bases from V and 6 bases from J, with 14 bases in between. The CDR3 sequence is CASSLERDQMQTQYF. The CDR3 bases are TGTGCCAGCAGCTTAGAAAGGGATCAGATGCAGACCCAGTACTTC.

The chain couples TRBV2 to TRBJ2-5; 9 nucleotides match TRBD2. This CDR3 comprises 15 residues. The germline gives CDR1 SNHLY, CDR2 FYNNEI. Unmatched junction bases numbered 12, after V lost 6 bases and J lost 7 bases. The CDR3 spells CASSPVSSGSGTQYF. The CDR3 region has the DNA TGTGCCAGCAGCCCTGTCAGTAGCGGGAGTGGGACCCAGTACTTC.

This rearrangement joins TRBV19 to TRBJ1-2, with 7 positions matching TRBD1. Losses at the gene ends were 6 bases for V and 7 bases for J; bases not matched to a gene: 11. Germline CDR1 and CDR2: LNHDA and SQIVND (reference sequence). CDR3 size: 14 residues. CDR3 bases: TGTGCCAGTAGCTCAGGGGGGTCGTGGTTTGGCTACACCTTC. It translates to CASSSGGSWFGYTF. The full variable domain, its missing parts supplied by reference TRBV19 and TRBJ1-2, is DGGITQSPKYLFRKEGQNVTLSCEQNLNHDAMYWYRQDPGQGLRLIYYSQIVNDFQKGDIAEGYSVSREKKESFPLTVTSAQKNPTAFYLCASSSGGSWFGYTFGSGTRLTVV.

This clone was recorded once. V usage is TRBV5-6 and J usage is TRBJ2-7; the D call may be TRBD1 or TRBD2 (5 bases each). Germline lookup yields CDR1 SGHDT and CDR2 YYEEEE. The V end lost 2 bases, the J end lost 6 bases, and 15 bases lay between the germline ends. This CDR3 spans 14 amino acids. The CDR3 protein is CASSFSAAGTEQYF. The CDR3 DNA is TGTGCCAGCAGCTTCTCCGCGGCAGGGACCGAGCAGTACTTC.

The rearrangement joins TRBV19 to TRBJ2-1, with a tentative D call TRBD1 (5 bases). The CDR3 length is 15 residues. CDR1 and CDR2 (germline): LNHDA, SQIVND (reference sequence). The ends were cut back, 4 bases at V and 2 bases at J, with 12 bases in the middle. This CDR3 reads CASSSLRDTYNEQFF. In DNA form, the CDR3 reads TGTGCCAGTAGTAGCCTCAGGGATACCTACAATGAGCAGTTCTTC.

The chain employs TRBV4-1 and TRBJ2-6, with D uncertain. V gave up 3 bases and J gave up 4 bases, with 19 bases separating them. The CDR3 totals 18 residues. Germline CDR1 reads MGHRA; CDR2 reads YSYEKL. CDR3 sequence: CASSHAPGLPVGANVLTF. The DNA of the CDR3 is TGCGCCAGCAGCCACGCCCCGGGCCTCCCGGTAGGGGCCAACGTCCTGACTTTC.

This sequence joins TRBV7-8 and TRBJ2-5; D perhaps matches TRBD2 (6 bases). V lost 3 bases and J lost 0, with 8 bases in between. The germline V gene has CDR1 SGHVS and CDR2 FQNEAQ. The length of the CDR3 is 14 residues. The CDR3 DNA sequence: TGTGCCAGCAGCTTTGGGGGGAACCAAGAGACCCAGTACTTC. Protein product: CASSFGGNQETQYF.

This chain links TRBV30 with TRBJ2-7, with D tentatively TRBD2 (7 bases). The ends were cut back, 2 bases at V and 2 bases at J, with 16 bases in the middle. Looked up from germline, CDR1 is GTSNPN and CDR2 is SVGIG (reference sequence). CDR3 size: 15 residues. The CDR3 spells CAWSKGAGHTYEQYF. The CDR3 DNA sequence: TGTGCCTGGAGTAAGGGAGCGGGACACACCTACGAGCAGTACTTC.

This chain uses TRBV2 with TRBJ2-3; a possible D gene is TRBD2 (7 bases). The V gene lost 3 bases and the J gene lost 4 bases, with 11 bases spanning the gap. Germline-derived CDR1 and CDR2 are SNHLY and FYNNEI. This CDR3 has 14 amino acids. The CDR3 DNA is TGTGCCAGCAGTGAGGGGGGGCCCCCAGATACGCAGTATTTT. This encodes CASSEGGPPDTQYF.

This clone was seen a few times. The chain has TRBV19 and TRBJ2-2, with TRBD1 matching 7 bases. After removal of 2 bases from V and 8 bases from J, the junction contained 17 bases not matched to a gene. CDR3 length: 18 amino acids. CDR1 and CDR2 (germline): LNHDA, SQIVND (reference sequence). In DNA form, the CDR3 reads TGTGCCAGTAGTATACAACCACAAGGGCCAGGGGGAAAAGGGGAGCTGTTTTTT. Translation gives CASSIQPQGPGGKGELFF.

This chain uses TRBV5-5 with TRBJ2-7, with TRBD1 identical over 8 bases. This CDR3 contains 16 residues. Germline V gene sequence: CDR1 SGHKS, CDR2 YYEKEE (reference sequence). V dropped 4 bases and J dropped 6; count of bases not matched to a gene: 15. The CDR3 coding sequence is TGTGCCAGCAGCCGAGGAACCGGGACAGGTTCAACCGAGCAGTACTTC. It codes for CASSRGTGTGSTEQYF.

J is TRBJ1-6 and V is TRBV7-8; no clear D. The ends were cut back, 5 bases at V and 13 bases at J, with 12 bases in the middle. The CDR3 extends over 12 amino acids. Germline V CDR1 and CDR2: SGHVS, FQNEAQ. CDR3 DNA sequence: TGTGCCAGCAGCCGGAACACGGCGCCCCTCCACTTT. Translation gives CASSRNTAPLHF.

The V and J genes are TRBV7-9 and TRBJ2-7, with D perhaps matching TRBD1 (6 bases). The V end lost 5 bases, the J end lost 4 bases, and 15 bases lay between the germline ends. The CDR3 is 14 residues long. The germline V gene encodes CDR1 SEHNR and CDR2 FQNEAQ (reference sequence). The CDR3 DNA reads TGTGCCAGCAGCCCTCCCGGACAGCCGTACGAGCAGTACTTC. Its translation is CASSPPGQPYEQYF.

CDR3 residues: CASNTGETGELFF. The CDR3 bases are TGTGCCAGCAATACGGGAGAGACCGGGGAGCTGTTTTTT. This chain connects TRBV25-1 to TRBJ2-2; D may be TRBD2 (6 bases). The CDR3 runs to 13 residues. Trimming cost V 7 bases and J 5 bases, with 11 bases left between them. Germline-derived CDR1 and CDR2 are MGHDK and SYGVNS.

This clone was counted at least ten times. V is TRBV27 and J is TRBJ2-3; 7 nucleotides align to TRBD1. CDR3 length: 13 residues. The V segment lost 3 bases and the J segment 11 bases; nucleotides outside the gene matches: 8. Germline lookup yields CDR1 MNHEY and CDR2 SMNVEV (reference sequence). The CDR3 reads CASSFTVAGGQYF. The CDR3 DNA sequence: TGTGCCAGCAGTTTCACCGTCGCAGGGGGGCAGTATTTT.

In this sample, this clone turned up a few times. The chain links TRBV2 to TRBJ2-1, with TRBD1 identical over 8 bases. After removal of 4 bases from V and 4 bases from J, the junction contained 9 bases not matched to a gene. Looked up from germline, CDR1 is SNHLY and CDR2 is FYNNEI. There are 16 residues in the CDR3. The CDR3 protein is CASSAQRTGPYNEQFF. In DNA form, the CDR3 reads TGTGCCAGCAGTGCTCAAAGGACAGGGCCTTACAATGAGCAGTTCTTC.